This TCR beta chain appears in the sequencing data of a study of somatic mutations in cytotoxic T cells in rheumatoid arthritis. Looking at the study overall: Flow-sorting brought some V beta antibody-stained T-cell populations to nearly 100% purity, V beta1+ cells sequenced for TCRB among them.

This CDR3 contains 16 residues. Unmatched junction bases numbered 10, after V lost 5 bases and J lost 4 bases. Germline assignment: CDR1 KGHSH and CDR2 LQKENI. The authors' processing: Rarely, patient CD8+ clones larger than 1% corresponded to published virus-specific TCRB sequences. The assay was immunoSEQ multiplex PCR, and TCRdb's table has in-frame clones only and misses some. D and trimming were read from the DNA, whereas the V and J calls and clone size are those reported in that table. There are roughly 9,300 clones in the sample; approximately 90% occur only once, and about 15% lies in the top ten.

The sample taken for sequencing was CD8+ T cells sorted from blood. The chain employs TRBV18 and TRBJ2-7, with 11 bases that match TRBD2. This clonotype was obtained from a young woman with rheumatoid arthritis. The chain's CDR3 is CASSSSTSGTFYEQYF. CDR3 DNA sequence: TGTGCCAGCTCATCGTCGACTAGCGGGACCTTTTACGAGCAGTACTTC.